These 31 T cell receptor beta chains were sequenced from one sample in a study of T cells in Graves' hyperthyroidism and ophthalmopathy. RNA transcripts gave rise to amplified TCR beta CDR3 regions. HTBI primers were employed in a first-round RT-PCR of the TCR CDR3. TCRdb re-called the multiplex PCR reads through MiXCR, storing one row per CDR3 protein. The sample lists fewer than 750,000 distinct CDR3 sequences; under 15% were seen once. The sample consisted of blood. The receptors were sampled from a woman aged 40 to 55 with Graves' ophthalmopathy.

This clonotype occurred a few times. This sequence joins TRBV18 and TRBJ2-7; D is uncertain. The CDR3 totals 14 residues. Germline CDR1 KGHSH, CDR2 LQKENI. V was pared by 0 bases and J by 3 bases, with 9 bases between. CDR3 in amino acids: CASSPPHNLYEQYF. The CDR3 DNA reads as TGTGCCAGCTCACCACCTCACAACCTCTACGAGCAGTACTTC.

This clonotype has a count of ten or more. The V gene is TRBV12-3 or TRBV12-4, the J gene TRBJ2-2; 7 bases match TRBD2. The CDR3 covers 14 residues. V dropped 3 bases and J dropped 5; count of bases not matched to a gene: 3. The CDR3 nucleotides are TGTGCCAGCAGTTTTGGGGGGGATACCGGGGAGCTGTTTTTT. Translation: CASSFGGDTGELFF.

This chain links TRBV6-1 with TRBJ2-2, with 9 bases identical to TRBD1. This CDR3 is 14 amino acids long. Germline V gene lookup returns CDR1 MNHNS and CDR2 SASEGT. V lost 10 bases to trimming and J lost 3 bases; unmatched junction nucleotides: 6. The CDR3 DNA reads TGTGCCACCGACAGGGGGGGGGACACCGGGGAGCTGTTTTTT. Translation: CATDRGGDTGELFF.

This clonotype was counted many times. The chain carries TRBV7-3 and TRBJ1-5, with D uncertain. The V gene lost 5 bases and the J gene lost 8 bases, with 10 bases spanning the gap. Germline-derived CDR1 and CDR2 are SGHTA and FQGTGA. CDR3 size: 12 residues. The CDR3 DNA reads TGTGCCAGCAGCCCCCCAACCAAGCCCCAGCATTTT. Amino acid sequence: CASSPPTKPQHF.

The rearrangement links TRBV6-1 to TRBJ1-1; D uncertain. Trimming stripped 2 bases from V and 1 base from J, with 11 bases between. Germline lookup yields CDR1 MNHNS and CDR2 SASEGT. The CDR3 consists of 15 residues. This chain's CDR3 is CASSETRAANTEAFF. CDR3 sequence (DNA): TGTGCCAGCAGTGAAACTAGGGCAGCGAACACTGAAGCTTTCTTT.

The gene calls are TRBV5-6 and TRBJ1-2; D is perhaps TRBD1 (6 bases). The CDR3 sequence is 14 residues long. V lost 4 bases, J lost 3 bases, and 13 bases lay in between. CDR1 is SGHDT and CDR2 is YYEEEE in the germline V gene. Written as DNA, the CDR3 is TGTGCCAGCAGCCCAGGGGAATTGTACTATGGCTACACCTTC. Amino acid sequence: CASSPGELYYGYTF.

This clonotype has a handful of counts. A read error may account for a junction end that differs from germline. The chain joins TRBV28 to TRBJ2-2, with D possibly matching TRBD2 (6 bases). From germline, CDR1 is MDHEN and CDR2 SYDVKM. The CDR3 totals 16 residues. CDR3 loop: CAGSLYTGEVTGELFF. Written as DNA, the CDR3 is TGTGCCGGCAGTTTATATACGGGAGAGGTCACCGGGGAGCTGTTTTTT. Full variable domain (rest looked up from reference TRBV28 and TRBJ2-2): DVKVTQSSRYLVKRTGEKVFLECVQDMDHENMFWYRQDPGLGLRLIYFSYDVKMKEKGDIPEGYSVSREKKERFSLILESASTNQTSMYLCAGSLYTGEVTGELFFGEGSRLTVL.

The sample holds a few counts of this clonotype. The rearrangement joins TRBV20-1 to TRBJ2-2; tentative D call: TRBD2 (5 bases). Per the germline V gene, CDR1 is DFQATT and CDR2 is SNEGSKA (reference sequence). Trimming removed 0 bases at V and 3 bases at J, with 8 bases between. CDR3 length: 14 amino acids. The CDR3 DNA reads TGCAGTGCTAGAGATTTTAGCGACACCGGGGAGCTGTTTTTT. It yields the protein CSARDFSDTGELFF.

The chain combines TRBV20-1 with TRBJ2-2, with TRBD2 matching 9 bases. This CDR3 is built from 14 residues. The trim removed 3 bases at V and 6 bases at J, leaving 5 bases unmatched. CDR1 is DFQATT, CDR2 SNEGSKA, per germline (reference sequence). The CDR3: CSARLLAGSGELFF. CDR3 in DNA: TGCAGTGCTAGGCTTCTAGCGGGATCCGGGGAGCTGTTTTTT.

The rearrangement uses TRBV28 and TRBJ2-7; 11 positions match TRBD1. The ends lost 5 bases at V and 2 bases at J; junction bases unmatched: 8. CDR1 and CDR2 from the germline V gene are MDHEN and SYDVKM. The CDR3 is 16 residues long. CDR3 sequence: CASSPSGTGGPYEQYF. Written as DNA, the CDR3 is TGTGCCAGCAGTCCCTCCGGGACAGGGGGACCCTACGAGCAGTACTTC.

This clonotype has only a few counts. DNA for the CDR3: TGTGCCAGCAGTTACTCGGGGACAGGGGAACGCGAGCAGTACTTC. Its protein product is CASSYSGTGEREQYF. J is TRBJ2-7 and V is TRBV6-5; 10 nucleotides line up with TRBD1. The CDR3 consists of 15 residues. V lost 0 bases to trimming and J lost 6 bases; unmatched junction nucleotides: 5. The germline V gene encodes CDR1 MNHEY and CDR2 SVGAGI.

This clonotype was observed at least ten times. V is TRBV5-6 and J is TRBJ2-2, with D hard to call. The germline CDR1 and CDR2 sequences are SGHDT and YYEEEE. Trimming shortened V by 2 bases and J by 4 bases, and 12 bases separated the two germline ends. The CDR3 is made up of 15 amino acids. The CDR3 sequence: CASSFFERGTGELFF. The CDR3 coding sequence is TGTGCCAGCAGCTTTTTTGAGAGAGGCACCGGGGAGCTGTTTTTT.

Many counts were recorded for this clonotype. This chain connects TRBV30 to TRBJ1-5, with D maybe TRBD1 (6 bases). The CDR3 runs to 13 residues. The germline V gene encodes CDR1 GTSNPN and CDR2 SVGIG (reference sequence). Between the trimmed V and J ends, which lost 2 bases and 5 bases, there was a span of 10 bases. CDR3 amino acids: CAWSLGADQPQHF. CDR3 coding DNA: TGTGCCTGGAGTTTGGGGGCGGATCAGCCCCAGCATTTT.

Many counts were recorded for this clonotype. The chain has TRBV20-1 and TRBJ2-5; D gene ambiguous. This CDR3 contains 11 residues. Per germline, CDR1 DFQATT and CDR2 SNEGSKA (reference sequence). The germline V and J ends were trimmed by 5 bases and 5 bases, with 9 bases remaining between them. The CDR3 spells CSAPGRETQYF. DNA for the CDR3: TGCAGTGCTCCCGGCCGGGAGACCCAGTACTTC.

This clonotype was detected many times. The V and J genes are TRBV19 and TRBJ1-5, with D possibly TRBD1 on 5 matching bases. V was clipped by 8 bases and J by 0 bases, with 14 bases between them. Germline-derived CDR1 and CDR2 are LNHDA and SQIVND (reference sequence). This CDR3 region has 15 residues. The CDR3 nucleotides read TGTGCCAGTCGCCGGGGGGAATATAGCAATCAGCCCCAGCATTTT. This sequence encodes CASRRGEYSNQPQHF.

Many counts were recorded for this clonotype. The DNA of the CDR3 is TGTGCCAGCATCCATTCCCACAGGAGCTATGGCTACACCTTC. It specifies CASIHSHRSYGYTF. The gene calls are TRBV6-2 or TRBV6-3 and TRBJ1-2; perhaps TRBD1 as D (5 bases). Germline values: CDR1 MNHEY, CDR2 SVGEGT. The CDR3 covers 14 residues. V gave up 7 bases and J gave up 4 bases, with 16 bases separating them.

This clonotype was counted ten times or more. The chain has TRBV6-2 or TRBV6-3 and TRBJ1-2, with 8 bases identical to TRBD1. The junction had 8 bases not matched to a gene; V was cut back by 7 bases and J by 7 bases. Germline V gene data show CDR1 as MNHEY and CDR2 as SVGEGT. The CDR3 contains 13 residues. The CDR3 DNA reads as TGTGCCAGCACTATGGACAGGGCGTCTGGCTACACCTTC. Protein sequence: CASTMDRASGYTF.

This clonotype was recorded at least ten times. This chain joins TRBV12-3 or TRBV12-4 and TRBJ2-7; D gene ambiguous. V was clipped by 6 bases and J by 10 bases, with 16 bases between them. The CDR3 is made up of 12 amino acids. CDR3 nucleotide sequence: TGTGCCAGCAGCTCCCCTTCGGTCGAACAGTACTTC. Its protein is CASSSPSVEQYF.

Notes on this clonotype: Since a much larger clone is just one base distant, this may be a read error. The chain joins TRBV27 to TRBJ1-1, with a weak D call TRBD1 (6 bases). Trimming shortened V by 0 bases and J by 1 base, and 9 bases separated the two germline ends. The CDR3 is 15 amino acids. Germline V gene data show CDR1 as MNHEY and CDR2 as SMNVEV (reference sequence). The CDR3 sequence is CASSLSARGNTEAFF. In DNA form, the CDR3 reads TGTGCCAGCAGTTTATCGGCCAGGGGGAACACTGAAGCTTTCTTT.

This clonotype was seen at least ten times. The rearrangement joins TRBV7-2 to TRBJ2-7; 8 bases map to TRBD1. The ends lost 5 bases at V and 5 bases at J; junction bases unmatched: 11. CDR1 is SGHTA, CDR2 FQGNSA, per germline. The CDR3 consists of 15 residues. The CDR3, as DNA: TGTGCCAGCAGCCCCCGGGACAGGAGGTTACACGAGCAGTACTTC. Residues: CASSPRDRRLHEQYF.

The V call is TRBV6-1, the J call TRBJ2-7, with 10 positions matching TRBD1. The CDR3 length is 15 residues. Trimming cost V 6 bases and J 3 bases; bases outside gene matches: 8. Germline V lookup: CDR1 MNHNS, CDR2 SASEGT. The CDR3 region has the DNA TGTGCCAGCAGCTGGGGGGGACAGGGGTACTACGAGCAGTACTTC. Protein product: CASSWGGQGYYEQYF.

At least ten counts were recorded for this clonotype. The chain is built from TRBV29-1 and TRBJ1-2, with D possibly TRBD1 on 5 matching bases. The germline V gene encodes CDR1 SQVTM and CDR2 ANQGSEA. The V end lost 2 bases, the J end lost 4 bases, and 11 bases lay between the germline ends. This CDR3 comprises 13 residues. CDR3 in amino acids: CSVELGTAYGYTF. The CDR3 nucleotides read TGCAGCGTTGAACTTGGGACCGCCTATGGCTACACCTTC.

This clonotype was counted at least ten times. The genes are TRBV12-3 or TRBV12-4 and TRBJ1-5; D might be TRBD1 (5 bases). This CDR3 contains 16 residues. Trimming took 1 base from V and 3 from J, leaving 13 bases between them. CDR3 coding DNA: TGTGCCAGCAGTTTAGGAGGCGGACAAATCAATCAGCCCCAGCATTTT. Translating it yields CASSLGGGQINQPQHF.

This clonotype was observed at least ten times. The chain employs TRBV4-2 and TRBJ2-2; D remains unclear. CDR3 length: 14 residues. The ends were cut back, 0 bases at V and 4 bases at J, with 6 bases in the middle. The germline V gene has CDR1 LGHNA and CDR2 YNFKEQ. DNA of the CDR3: TGTGCCAGCAGCCAAGACGACGGCACCGGGGAGCTGTTTTTT. Its translation is CASSQDDGTGELFF.

The genes are TRBV28 and TRBJ2-3; D might be TRBD1 (6 bases). The germline V gene encodes CDR1 MDHEN and CDR2 SYDVKM. The V and J ends lost 8 bases and 2 bases respectively, with 11 bases between them. There are 13 residues in the CDR3. DNA of the CDR3: TGTGCCAGCTCTGACAGGACCACAGATACGCAGTATTTT. This codes for CASSDRTTDTQYF.

This clonotype was seen only a few times. CDR3 sequence reads: CASSQDQAGANYGYTF. The CDR3 coding sequence is TGCGCCAGCAGCCAAGACCAGGCGGGGGCTAACTATGGCTACACCTTC. The chain uses TRBV4-3 and TRBJ1-2; possible D gene TRBD1, 5 bases. The CDR3 runs to 16 residues. The germline gives CDR1 LGHNA, CDR2 YSLEER. Trimming shortened V by 0 bases and J by 0 bases, and 11 bases separated the two germline ends.

The J gene is TRBJ1-3, the V gene TRBV6-1; perhaps TRBD1 as D (5 bases). CDR1 and CDR2 from the germline V gene are MNHNS and SASEGT. Trimming took off 3 bases at V and 8 bases at J, with 11 bases between the two ends. The CDR3 contains 13 residues. The CDR3 loop reads CASSDRVGDTIYF. The DNA for the CDR3 is TGTGCCAGCAGTGACAGGGTCGGAGACACCATATATTTT.

This clonotype showed up many times. The CDR3 DNA follows: TGTGCCAGCAGCCCACGGGCCTCCCAAGAGACCCAGTACTTC. Its translation: CASSPRASQETQYF. The V gene is TRBV7-9, the J gene TRBJ2-5; no reliable D call. The CDR3 length is 14 residues. The germline gives CDR1 SEHNR, CDR2 FQNEAQ (reference sequence). V shed 5 bases and J shed 1 base, with 11 bases lying between them.

This clonotype has at least ten counts. The chain is built from TRBV6-5 and TRBJ1-2, with D possibly matching TRBD1 (6 bases). The germline CDR1 and CDR2 sequences are MNHEY and SVGAGI. Trimming shortened V by 3 bases and J by 7 bases, and 15 bases separated the two germline ends. This CDR3 is built from 14 residues. Here the CDR3 reads CASSYNRDSGGYTF. Written as DNA, the CDR3 is TGTGCCAGCAGTTATAACAGGGACTCCGGTGGCTACACCTTC.

The DNA of the CDR3 is TGCAGTGGCCCTGACAGGGGGCTCAGCACTGAAGCTTTCTTT. It codes for CSGPDRGLSTEAFF. This chain joins TRBV20-1 and TRBJ1-1; 10 nucleotides agree with TRBD1. Germline lookup yields CDR1 DFQATT and CDR2 SNEGSKA (reference sequence). The V and J ends lost 7 bases and 4 bases, in that order; junction bases with no gene match: 9. The CDR3 extends over 14 amino acids.

This clonotype was counted at least ten times. This rearrangement joins TRBV12-3 or TRBV12-4 to TRBJ1-3; no clear D gene. V lost 4 bases and J 0 bases, leaving 7 bases between the germline ends. The CDR3 length is 14 residues. The CDR3 is CASSWQSSGNTIYF. The CDR3 nucleotides are TGTGCCAGCAGTTGGCAGAGCTCTGGAAACACCATATATTTT.